What follows describes a single T cell receptor (beta chain). What it binds is unknown. Each CDR3 protein gets one entry after TCRdb re-called the reads with MiXCR. This table has 450,000 to 600,000 distinct CDR3 sequences, 42% appearing once. This sample stems from a study of T cell repertoires in cytomegalovirus infection. Trimming left V 2 bases short and J 5 bases short, with 22 bases between. Germline CDR1 SGHTA, CDR2 FQGNSA. The CDR3 is made up of 17 amino acids. General study points: The ex vivo response showed dominance by HLA-C-restricted CMV-specific TCR beta clonotypes. Pooled public TCR beta family frequency picked out CMV carriers with the relevant HLA.

Specimen: cultured PBMCs, collected from culture after CMV antigen stimulation. This TCR derives from a human donor in good health (CMV status not recorded). Some clones in this sample may be carry-over from other donors' samples. The rearrangement joins TRBV7-2 to TRBJ2-7; D perhaps matches TRBD2 (7 bases). CDR3 DNA: TGTGCCAGCAGCTTATTTAAGGGGGGAGGGGTGGGTCACGAGCAGTACTTC. Protein product: CASSLFKGGGVGHEQYF.